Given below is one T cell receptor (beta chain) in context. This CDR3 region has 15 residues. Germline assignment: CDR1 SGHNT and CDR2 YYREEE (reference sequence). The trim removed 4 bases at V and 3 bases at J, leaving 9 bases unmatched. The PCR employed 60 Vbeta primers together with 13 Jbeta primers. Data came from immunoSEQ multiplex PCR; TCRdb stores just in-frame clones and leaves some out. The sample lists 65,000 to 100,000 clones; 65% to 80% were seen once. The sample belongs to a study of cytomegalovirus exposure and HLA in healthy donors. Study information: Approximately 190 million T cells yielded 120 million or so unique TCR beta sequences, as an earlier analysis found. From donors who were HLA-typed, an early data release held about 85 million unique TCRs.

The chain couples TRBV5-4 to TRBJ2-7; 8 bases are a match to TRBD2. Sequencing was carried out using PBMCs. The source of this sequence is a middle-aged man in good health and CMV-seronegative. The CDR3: CASSAGGGRSYEQYF. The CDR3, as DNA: TGTGCCAGCAGCGCCGGGGGGGGCAGAAGCTACGAGCAGTACTTC.